This TCR beta chain was sequenced for a study of blood T cell repertoires in COVID-19. CDR1 is SNHLY and CDR2 is FYNNEI in the germline V gene. Deletions cut 5 bases from V and 4 bases from J, with 10 bases between. The CDR3 is made up of 13 amino acids. The authors' processing: Cell counts per sample came from amplifying reference gene primers. Generated by immunoSEQ multiplex PCR, the TCRdb table keeps only in-frame clones and is missing some. V, J and clone size are taken as reported in that table, and D and trimming were inferred from the DNA itself. The table records 200,000 to 250,000 clones, 85% to 90% of them present only once. Participant-given clinical history determined each cohort assignment.

This chain links TRBV2 with TRBJ2-3; D remains ambiguous. The sample taken for sequencing was PBMCs or T cells enriched from blood (not recorded which). This sequence was found in a man aged 50-59 years who had been exposed to COVID-19. CDR3 sequence reads: CASSYWASDTQYF. As DNA, the CDR3 is TGTGCCAGCAGTTATTGGGCCTCAGATACGCAGTATTTT.